In its sample, the clone carrying this TCR beta chain was seen once. Its matching antigen is unknown. The source of the sample is a study of chemoradiotherapy in HPV16-positive cancers. Across the study: Candidate HPV-specific T-cell clones and common TCR motifs came from functional assays in two HPV16-positive patients.

Overall study findings and caveats: Non-HPV-specific T cells did not expand in tumors during treatment, whereas candidate HPV-specific clones and E7-related motifs did. Better recurrence-free survival went with HPV-responsive T-cell expansion in HPV16-positive patients.

V was clipped by 3 bases and J by 3 bases, with 16 bases between them. CDR3 size: 16 residues. Germline V gene sequence: CDR1 SGHAT, CDR2 FQNNGV. Here immunoSEQ multiplex PCR was the method, and the copy in TCRdb shows in-frame clones only, minus some. The sample records about 53,000 clones, more than 90% being singletons. The sequencing here drew on blood, taken from a patient who underwent chemoradiotherapy. The origin of this receptor is a human donor with HPV-associated anogenital cancer. The V and J genes are TRBV11-2 and TRBJ2-3; TRBD2 might be the D (6 bases). CDR3 nucleotides: TGTGCCAGCAGCTTGCCTCAGCGGAGCGGGACAGATACGCAGTATTTT. Translation: CASSLPQRSGTDTQYF.